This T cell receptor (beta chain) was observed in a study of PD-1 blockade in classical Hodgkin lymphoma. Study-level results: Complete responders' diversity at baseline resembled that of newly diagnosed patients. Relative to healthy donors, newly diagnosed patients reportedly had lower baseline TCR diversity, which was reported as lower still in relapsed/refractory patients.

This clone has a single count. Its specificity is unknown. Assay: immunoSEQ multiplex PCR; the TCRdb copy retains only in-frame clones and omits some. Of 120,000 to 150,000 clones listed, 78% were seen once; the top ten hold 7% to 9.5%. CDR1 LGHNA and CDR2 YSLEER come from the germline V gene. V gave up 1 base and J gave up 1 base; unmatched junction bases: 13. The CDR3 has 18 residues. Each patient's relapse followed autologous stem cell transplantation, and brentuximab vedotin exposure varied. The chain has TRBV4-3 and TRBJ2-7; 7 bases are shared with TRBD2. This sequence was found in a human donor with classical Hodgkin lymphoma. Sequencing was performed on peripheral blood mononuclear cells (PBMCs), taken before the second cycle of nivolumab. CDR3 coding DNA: TGCGCCAGCAGCCAAGCGGCCCCCTCTAGCGGTCCGTCCTACGAGCAGTACTTC. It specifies CASSQAAPSSGPSYEQYF.